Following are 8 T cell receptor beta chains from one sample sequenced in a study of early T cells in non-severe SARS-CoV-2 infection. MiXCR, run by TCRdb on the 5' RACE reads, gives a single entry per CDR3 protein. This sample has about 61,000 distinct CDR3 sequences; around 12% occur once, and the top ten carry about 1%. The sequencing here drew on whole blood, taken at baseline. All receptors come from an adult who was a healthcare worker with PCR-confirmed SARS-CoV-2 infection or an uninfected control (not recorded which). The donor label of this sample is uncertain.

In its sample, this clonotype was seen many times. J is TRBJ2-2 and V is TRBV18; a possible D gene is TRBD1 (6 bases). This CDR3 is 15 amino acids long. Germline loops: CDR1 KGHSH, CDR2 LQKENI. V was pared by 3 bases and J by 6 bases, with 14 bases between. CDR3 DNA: TGTGCCAGCTCACCGCCAGGGGTCTCTTCCGGGGAGCTGTTTTTT. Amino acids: CASSPPGVSSGELFF.

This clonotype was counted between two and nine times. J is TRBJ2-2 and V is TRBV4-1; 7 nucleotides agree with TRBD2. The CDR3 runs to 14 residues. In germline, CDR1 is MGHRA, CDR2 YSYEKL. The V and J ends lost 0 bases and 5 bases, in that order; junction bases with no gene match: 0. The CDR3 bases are TGCGCCAGCAGCCAAGAGGGGGGGACCGGGGAGCTGTTTTTT. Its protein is CASSQEGGTGELFF.

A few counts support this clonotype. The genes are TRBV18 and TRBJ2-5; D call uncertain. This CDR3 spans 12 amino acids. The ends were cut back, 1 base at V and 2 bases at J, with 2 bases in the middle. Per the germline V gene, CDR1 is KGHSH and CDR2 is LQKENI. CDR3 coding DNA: TGTGCCAGCTCACCACAACAAGAGACCCAGTACTTC. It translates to CASSPQQETQYF.

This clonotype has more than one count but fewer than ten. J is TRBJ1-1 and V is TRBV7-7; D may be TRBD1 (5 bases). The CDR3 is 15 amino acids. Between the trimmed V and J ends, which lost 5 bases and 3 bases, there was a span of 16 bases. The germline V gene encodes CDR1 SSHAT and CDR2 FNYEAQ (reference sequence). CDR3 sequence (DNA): TGTGCCAGCAGCAATGGGTTCATAGGGGACACTGAAGCTTTCTTT. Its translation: CASSNGFIGDTEAFF.

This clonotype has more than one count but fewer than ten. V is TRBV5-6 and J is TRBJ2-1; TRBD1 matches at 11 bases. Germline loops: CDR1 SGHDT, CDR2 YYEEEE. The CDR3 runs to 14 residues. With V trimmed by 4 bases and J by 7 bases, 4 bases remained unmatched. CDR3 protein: CASSQGTGGNEQFF. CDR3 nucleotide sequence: TGTGCCAGCAGCCAAGGGACAGGGGGGAATGAGCAGTTCTTC.

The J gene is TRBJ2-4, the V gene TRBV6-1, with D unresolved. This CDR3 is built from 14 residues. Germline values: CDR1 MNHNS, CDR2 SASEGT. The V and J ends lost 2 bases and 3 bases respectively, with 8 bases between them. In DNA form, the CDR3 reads TGTGCCAGCAGTGAATTAAACAACAAAAACATTCAGTACTTC. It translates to CASSELNNKNIQYF.

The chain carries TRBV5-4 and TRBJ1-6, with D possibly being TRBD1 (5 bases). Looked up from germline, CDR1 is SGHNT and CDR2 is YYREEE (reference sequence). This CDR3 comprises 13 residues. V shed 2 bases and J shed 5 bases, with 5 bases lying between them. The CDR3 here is CASSLGDNSPLHF. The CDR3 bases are TGTGCCAGCAGCTTAGGGGATAATTCACCCCTCCACTTT.

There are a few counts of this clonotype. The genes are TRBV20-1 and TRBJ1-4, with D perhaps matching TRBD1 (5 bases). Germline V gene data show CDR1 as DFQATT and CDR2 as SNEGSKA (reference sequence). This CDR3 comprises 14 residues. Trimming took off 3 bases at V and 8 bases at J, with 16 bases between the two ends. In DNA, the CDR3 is TGCAGTGCTAGTGAATCGGGACGGGGAGAAAAACTGTTTTTT. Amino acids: CSASESGRGEKLFF.